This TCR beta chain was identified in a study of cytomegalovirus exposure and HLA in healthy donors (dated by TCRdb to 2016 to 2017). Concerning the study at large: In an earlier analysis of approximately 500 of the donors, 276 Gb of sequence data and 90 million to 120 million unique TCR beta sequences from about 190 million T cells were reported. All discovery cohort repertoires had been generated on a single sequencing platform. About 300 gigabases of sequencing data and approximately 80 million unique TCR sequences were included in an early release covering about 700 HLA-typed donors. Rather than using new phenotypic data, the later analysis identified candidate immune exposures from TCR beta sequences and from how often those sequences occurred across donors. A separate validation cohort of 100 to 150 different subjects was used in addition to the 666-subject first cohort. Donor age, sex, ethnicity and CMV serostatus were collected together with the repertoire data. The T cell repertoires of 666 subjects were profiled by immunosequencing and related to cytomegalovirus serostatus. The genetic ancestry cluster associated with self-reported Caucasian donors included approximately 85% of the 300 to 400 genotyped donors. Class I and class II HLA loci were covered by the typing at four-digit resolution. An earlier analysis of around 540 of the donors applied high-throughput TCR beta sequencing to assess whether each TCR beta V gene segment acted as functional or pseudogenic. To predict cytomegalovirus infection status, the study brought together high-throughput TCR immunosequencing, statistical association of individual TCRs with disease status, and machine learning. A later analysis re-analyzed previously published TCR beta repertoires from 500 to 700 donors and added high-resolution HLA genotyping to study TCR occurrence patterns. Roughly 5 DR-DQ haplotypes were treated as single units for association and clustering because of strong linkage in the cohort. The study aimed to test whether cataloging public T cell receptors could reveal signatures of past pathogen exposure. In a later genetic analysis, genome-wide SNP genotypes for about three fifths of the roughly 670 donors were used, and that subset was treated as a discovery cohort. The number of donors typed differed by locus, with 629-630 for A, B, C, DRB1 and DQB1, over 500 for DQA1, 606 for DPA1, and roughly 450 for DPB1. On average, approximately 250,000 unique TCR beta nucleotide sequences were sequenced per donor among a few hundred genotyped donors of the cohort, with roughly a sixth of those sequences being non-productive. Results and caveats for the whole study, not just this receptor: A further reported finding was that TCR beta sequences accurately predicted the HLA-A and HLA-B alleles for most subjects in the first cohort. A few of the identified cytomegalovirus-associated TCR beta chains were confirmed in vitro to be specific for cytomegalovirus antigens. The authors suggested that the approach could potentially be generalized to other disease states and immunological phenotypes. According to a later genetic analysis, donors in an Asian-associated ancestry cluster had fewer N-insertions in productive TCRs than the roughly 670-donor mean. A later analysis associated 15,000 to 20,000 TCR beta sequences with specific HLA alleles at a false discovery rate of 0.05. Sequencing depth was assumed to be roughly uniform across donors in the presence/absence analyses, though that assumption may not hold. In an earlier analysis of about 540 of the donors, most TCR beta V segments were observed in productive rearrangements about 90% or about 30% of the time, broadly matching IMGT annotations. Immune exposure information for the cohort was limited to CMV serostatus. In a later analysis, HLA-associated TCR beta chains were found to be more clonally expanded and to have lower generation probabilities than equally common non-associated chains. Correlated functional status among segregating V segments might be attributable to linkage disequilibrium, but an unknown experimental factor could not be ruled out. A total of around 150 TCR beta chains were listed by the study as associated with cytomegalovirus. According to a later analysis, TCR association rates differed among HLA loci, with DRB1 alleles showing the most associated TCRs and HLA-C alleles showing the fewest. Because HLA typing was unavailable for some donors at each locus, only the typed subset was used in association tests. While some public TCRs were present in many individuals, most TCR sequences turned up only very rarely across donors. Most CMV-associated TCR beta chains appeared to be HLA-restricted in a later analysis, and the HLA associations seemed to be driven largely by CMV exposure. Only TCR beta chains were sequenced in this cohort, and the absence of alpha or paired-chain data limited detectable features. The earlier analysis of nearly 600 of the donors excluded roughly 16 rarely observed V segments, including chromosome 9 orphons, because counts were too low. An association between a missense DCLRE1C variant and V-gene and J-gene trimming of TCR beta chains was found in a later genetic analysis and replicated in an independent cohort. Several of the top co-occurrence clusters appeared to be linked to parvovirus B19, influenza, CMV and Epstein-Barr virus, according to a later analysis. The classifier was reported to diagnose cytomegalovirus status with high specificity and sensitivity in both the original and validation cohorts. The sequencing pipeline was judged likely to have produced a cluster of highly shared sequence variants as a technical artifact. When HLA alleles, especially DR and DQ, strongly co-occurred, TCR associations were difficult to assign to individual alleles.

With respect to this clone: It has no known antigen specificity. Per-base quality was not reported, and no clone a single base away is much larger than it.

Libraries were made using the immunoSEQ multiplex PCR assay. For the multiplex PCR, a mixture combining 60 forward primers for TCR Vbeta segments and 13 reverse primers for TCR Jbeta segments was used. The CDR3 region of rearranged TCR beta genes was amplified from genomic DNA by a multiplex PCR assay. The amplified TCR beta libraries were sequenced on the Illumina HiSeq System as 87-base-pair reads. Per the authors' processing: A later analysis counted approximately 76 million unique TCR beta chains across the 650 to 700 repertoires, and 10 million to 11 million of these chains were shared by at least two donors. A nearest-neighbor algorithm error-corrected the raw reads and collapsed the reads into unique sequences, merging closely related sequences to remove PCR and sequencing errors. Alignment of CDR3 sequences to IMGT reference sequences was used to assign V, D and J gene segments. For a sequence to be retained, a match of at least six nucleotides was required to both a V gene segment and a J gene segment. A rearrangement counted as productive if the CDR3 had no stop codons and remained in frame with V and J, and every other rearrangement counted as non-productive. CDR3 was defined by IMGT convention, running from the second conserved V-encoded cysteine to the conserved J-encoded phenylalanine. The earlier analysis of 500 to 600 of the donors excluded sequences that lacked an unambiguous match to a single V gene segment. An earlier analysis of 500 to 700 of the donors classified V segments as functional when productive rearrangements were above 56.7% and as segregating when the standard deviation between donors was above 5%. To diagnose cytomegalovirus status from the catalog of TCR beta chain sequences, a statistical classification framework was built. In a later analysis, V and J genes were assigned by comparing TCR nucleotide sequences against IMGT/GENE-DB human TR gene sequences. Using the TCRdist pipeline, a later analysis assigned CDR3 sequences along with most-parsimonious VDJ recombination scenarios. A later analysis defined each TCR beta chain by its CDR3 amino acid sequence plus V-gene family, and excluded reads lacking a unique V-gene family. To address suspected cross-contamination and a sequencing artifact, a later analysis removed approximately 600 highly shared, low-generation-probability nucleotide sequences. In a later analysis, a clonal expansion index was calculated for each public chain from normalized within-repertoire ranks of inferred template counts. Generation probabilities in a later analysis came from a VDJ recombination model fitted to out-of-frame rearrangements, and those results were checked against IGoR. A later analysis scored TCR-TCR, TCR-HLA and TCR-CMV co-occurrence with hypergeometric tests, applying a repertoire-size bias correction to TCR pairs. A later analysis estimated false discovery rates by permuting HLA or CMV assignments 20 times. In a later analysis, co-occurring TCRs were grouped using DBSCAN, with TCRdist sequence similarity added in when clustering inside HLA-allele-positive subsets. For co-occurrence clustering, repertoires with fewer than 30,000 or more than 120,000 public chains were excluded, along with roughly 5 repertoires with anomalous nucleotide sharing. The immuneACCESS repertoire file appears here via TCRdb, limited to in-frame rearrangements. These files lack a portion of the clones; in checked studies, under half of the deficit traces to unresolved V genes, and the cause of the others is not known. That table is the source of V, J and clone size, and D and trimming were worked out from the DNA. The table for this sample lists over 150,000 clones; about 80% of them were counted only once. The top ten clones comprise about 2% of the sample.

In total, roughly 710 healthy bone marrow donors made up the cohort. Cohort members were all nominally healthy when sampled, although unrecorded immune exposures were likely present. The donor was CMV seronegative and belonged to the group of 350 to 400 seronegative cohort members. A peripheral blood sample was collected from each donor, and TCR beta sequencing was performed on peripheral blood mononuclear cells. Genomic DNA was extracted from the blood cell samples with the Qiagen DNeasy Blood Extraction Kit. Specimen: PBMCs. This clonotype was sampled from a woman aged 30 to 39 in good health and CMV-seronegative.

CDR3 protein: CASSLFGGGVYGYTF. The DNA is TGCGCCAGCAGCTTGTTCGGGGGAGGGGTCTATGGCTACACCTTC. Here the chain combines TRBV5-1 and TRBJ1-2; TRBD1 is a weak D gene call, 5 bases matching. The germline ends are 14 bases apart after V is trimmed by 1 base and J by 4 bases. Measured from the cysteine to the phenylalanine, the CDR3 is 15 residues long. The DNA shown is the 45-base CDR3, in frame from base 1. CDR1 and CDR2 (SGHRS, YFSETQ) derive from the germline V gene. With the rest looked up from the reference TRBV5-1 and TRBJ1-2 genes rather than sequenced, the full variable domain is KAGVTQTPRYLIKTRGQQVTLSCSPISGHRSVSWYQQTPGQGLQFLFEYFSETQRNKGNFPGRFSGRQFSNSRSEMNVSTLELGDSALYLCASSLFGGGVYGYTFGSGTRLTVV.